This T cell receptor beta chain is from a study of regulatory T cells in long-lasting Graves disease. The time point is: newly diagnosed GD, antithyroid drugs for less than 3 months. RNA isolated from PBMCs was used to make the TCR library. The diagnosis of Graves' disease used American Thyroid Association guidelines. General observations from the study: The study examined only peripheral blood, not thyroid tissue.

This clonotype was counted ten times or more. What it recognizes is unknown. The junction departs from the called germline gene at one end, perhaps through a read error. Germline V lookup: CDR1 WNHNN, CDR2 SYGVQD (reference sequence). CDR3 length equals 15 residues. Investigators prepared the TCR beta libraries by applying iRepertoire HTBI primers and Arm-PCR of CDR3 regions. TCRdb processed the multiplex PCR reads anew with MiXCR; each CDR3 protein has one entry. In the table there are about 450,000 distinct CDR3 sequences, 14% of which are singletons. These records were also assigned to another study, of T cells in Graves' hyperthyroidism and ophthalmopathy.

J is TRBJ2-1 and V is TRBV10-1, with a weak D call TRBD2 (6 bases). The clonotype originates from a woman between 45 and 60 years old with Graves disease. Sequences were derived from peripheral blood mononuclear cells (PBMCs), sampled at new diagnosis, from a patient treated with antithyroid drugs. CDR3 nucleotide sequence: TGTGCCAGCAGTGACGGAGGGAGCTCCTACAATGAGCAGTTCTTC. This gives the protein CASSDGGSSYNEQFF.